This T cell receptor (beta chain) was profiled in a study of T cells in Graves' hyperthyroidism and ophthalmopathy. Whole-study findings and limits: Most thyroid clonotypes expanded above 0.001 appeared in blood too.

The sample holds many counts of this clonotype. What it binds is not known. The TCR beta CDR3 regions underwent amplification using RNA transcripts as the source. When the TCR CDR3 underwent first-round RT-PCR, the HTBI primer set was used. Each CDR3 protein gets one entry after TCRdb re-called the multiplex PCR reads with MiXCR. This table has fewer than 650,000 distinct CDR3 sequences, about 15% appearing once. The CDR3 is 13 amino acids. Per germline, CDR1 SNHLY and CDR2 FYNNEI. Trimming pared 5 bases from V and 7 bases from J, leaving 15 bases between. The sequenced sample consisted of blood. This TCR derives from a woman in her 40s with Graves' hyperthyroidism. The V gene is TRBV2, the J gene TRBJ2-7, with a tentative D call TRBD1 (5 bases). This chain's CDR3 is CASSTTAQGEQYF. The CDR3 DNA sequence: TGTGCCAGCAGTACGACAGCACAAGGGGAGCAGTACTTC.